This T cell receptor (beta chain) emerged from a study of blood T cell repertoires in COVID-19. Across the whole study: Both acute and convalescent COVID-19 samples were obtained from the United States, Italy and Spain. The cDNA or gDNA used as material had been derived from T cells, B-cell-depleted T cells, or PBMCs.

The CDR3 runs 14 residues. V shed 5 bases, J shed 0 bases, and the junction held 3 bases outside the gene matches. CDR1 and CDR2 from the germline V gene are KGHSH and LQKENI. Source study methods: Nucleated cell number was recorded as an estimate derived from reference gene primer amplification. Measured with immunoSEQ multiplex PCR; TCRdb has only the in-frame clones, and not every one. The V and J calls and the clone size are those of that table, but D and trimming were determined from the DNA. The data hold roughly 150,000 clones, with around 80% observed a single time. Sequenced: peripheral blood. The chain carries TRBV18 and TRBJ1-1; 7 nucleotides match TRBD1. The TCR comes from a man aged 55 to 70 with acute or convalescent COVID-19. CDR3 in DNA: TGTGCCAGCTCATCGGGACAGTTGAACACTGAAGCTTTCTTT. Protein product: CASSSGQLNTEAFF.